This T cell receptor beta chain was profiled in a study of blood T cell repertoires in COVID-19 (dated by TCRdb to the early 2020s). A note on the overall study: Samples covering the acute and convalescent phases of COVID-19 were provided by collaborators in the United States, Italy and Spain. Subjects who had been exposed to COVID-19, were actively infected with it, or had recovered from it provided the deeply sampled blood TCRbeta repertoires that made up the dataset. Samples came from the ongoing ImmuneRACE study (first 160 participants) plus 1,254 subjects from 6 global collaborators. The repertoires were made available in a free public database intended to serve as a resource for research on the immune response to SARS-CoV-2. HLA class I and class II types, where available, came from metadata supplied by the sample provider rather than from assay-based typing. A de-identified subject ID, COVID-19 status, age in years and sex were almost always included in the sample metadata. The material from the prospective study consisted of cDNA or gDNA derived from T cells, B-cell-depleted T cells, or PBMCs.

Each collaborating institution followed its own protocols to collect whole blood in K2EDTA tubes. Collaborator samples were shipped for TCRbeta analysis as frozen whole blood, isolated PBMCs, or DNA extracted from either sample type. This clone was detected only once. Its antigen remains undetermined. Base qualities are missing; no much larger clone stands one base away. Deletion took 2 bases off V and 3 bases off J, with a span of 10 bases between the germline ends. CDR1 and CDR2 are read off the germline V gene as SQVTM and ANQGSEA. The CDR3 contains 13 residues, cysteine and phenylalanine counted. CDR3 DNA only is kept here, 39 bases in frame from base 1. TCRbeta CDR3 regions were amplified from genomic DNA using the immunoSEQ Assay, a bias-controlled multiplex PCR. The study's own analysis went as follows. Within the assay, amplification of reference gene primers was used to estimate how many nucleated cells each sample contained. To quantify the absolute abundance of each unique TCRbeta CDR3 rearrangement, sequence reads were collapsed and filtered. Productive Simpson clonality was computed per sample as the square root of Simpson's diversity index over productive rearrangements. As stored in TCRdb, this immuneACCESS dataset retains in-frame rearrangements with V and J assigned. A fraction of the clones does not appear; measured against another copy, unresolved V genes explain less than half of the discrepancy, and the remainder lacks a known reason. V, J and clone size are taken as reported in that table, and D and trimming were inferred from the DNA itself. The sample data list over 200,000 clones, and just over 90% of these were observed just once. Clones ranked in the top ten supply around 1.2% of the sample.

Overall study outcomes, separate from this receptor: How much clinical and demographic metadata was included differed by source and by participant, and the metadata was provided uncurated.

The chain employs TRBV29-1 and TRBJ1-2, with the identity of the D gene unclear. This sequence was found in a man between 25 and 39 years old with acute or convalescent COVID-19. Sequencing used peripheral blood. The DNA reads TGCAGCGTTGAAAATGTCCCTTACTATGGCTACACCTTC. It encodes CSVENVPYYGYTF.